Listed below are T cell receptor beta chains from one sample, sequenced in a study of control samples from healthy donors and cancer patients. Sequencing used immunoSEQ multiplex PCR; TCRdb keeps in-frame clones, though not all of them. The sample has some 49,000 clones; 65% to 90% are singletons. Sequences were obtained from PBMCs. The origin of the receptors is a woman in her forties or fifties with lung cancer. Each CDR3 is given with its conserved first and last residue. The order of the fields is clone size, D gene, V gene, J gene, CDR3 protein, CDR3 DNA. A D gene is named only where the DNA matches it firmly. The listing skips clone size in some rows; elsewhere it reads once, few, many or a size class.

.	.	TRBV6-2/TRBV6-3	TRBJ1-1	CASSYHRVQDTEAFF	TGTGCCAGCAGTTACCACAGGGTACAGGACACTGAAGCTTTCTTT
.	.	TRBV6-4	TRBJ1-6	CASRLYKTDRSYNSPLHF	TGTGCCAGCAGATTGTATAAGACCGATAGATCCTATAATTCACCCCTCCACTTT
.	.	TRBV12-3/TRBV12-4	TRBJ2-7	CASSRTTYEQYF	TGTGCCAGCAGTCGTACCACCTACGAGCAGTACTTC
once	.	TRBV28	TRBJ2-5	CASSSGEETQYF	TGTGCCAGCAGTTCAGGCGAGGAGACCCAGTACTTC
few	.	TRBV7-2	TRBJ2-1	CASSRSYNEQFF	TGTGCCAGCAGCCGATCCTACAATGAGCAGTTCTTC
few	.	TRBV20-1	TRBJ2-3	CSGRWADTQYF	TGCAGTGGTCGGTGGGCAGATACGCAGTATTTT
.	.	TRBV5-1	TRBJ1-3	CASSLSGPSSGNTIYF	TGCGCCAGCAGCTTATCGGGACCGAGCTCTGGAAACACCATATATTTT
.	.	TRBV18	TRBJ2-5	CASSPPLIYAGEETQYF	TGTGCCAGCTCACCACCGTTAATTTACGCAGGGGAGGAGACCCAGTACTTC
.	.	TRBV19	TRBJ1-5	CASTIRESNQPQHF	TGTGCCAGTACCATACGTGAGAGCAATCAGCCCCAGCATTTT
.	TRBD2	TRBV5-1	TRBJ2-5	CASSLGTSGVKGETQYF	TGCGCCAGCAGCTTGGGGACTAGCGGGGTGAAGGGGGAGACCCAGTACTTC
.	TRBD1	TRBV27	TRBJ1-5	CASSLGQGVQHF	TGTGCCAGCAGTCTGGGACAGGGGGTACAACATTTT
.	.	TRBV7-3	TRBJ2-2	CASSGKAAVSTGELFF	TGTGCCAGCAGCGGAAAAGCGGCGGTGTCCACCGGGGAGCTGTTTTTT
few	.	TRBV7-9	TRBJ1-5	CASSTGTQPQHF	TGTGCCAGCAGCACAGGGACACAGCCCCAGCATTTT
.	.	TRBV2	TRBJ2-4	CASSPGTALGIQYF	TGTGCCAGCTCACCCGGGACCGCGTTGGGCATTCAGTACTTC
once	TRBD1	TRBV7-9	TRBJ1-2	CASSGDRVYYGYTF	TGTGCCAGCAGCGGGGACAGGGTTTACTATGGCTACACCTTC
.	.	TRBV24-1	TRBJ1-5	CATSSDSNQPQHF	TGTGCCACCAGCTCGGACAGTAATCAGCCCCAGCATTTT
.	.	TRBV27	TRBJ1-5	CASSLSGSNQPQHF	TGTGCCAGCAGTTTATCTGGGAGCAATCAGCCCCAGCATTTT
.	.	TRBV19	TRBJ2-7	CASSNGRASSYEQYF	TGTGCCAGTAGTAATGGCAGGGCTAGCTCCTACGAGCAGTACTTC
.	.	TRBV28	TRBJ2-5	CASSSNRLGRGLETQYF	TGTGCCAGCAGTTCCAACAGACTGGGGAGGGGGCTAGAGACCCAGTACTTC
.	.	TRBV27	TRBJ1-3	CASTSIQGIGNTIYF	TGTGCCAGCACCTCCATACAGGGAATTGGAAACACCATATATTTT
.	.	TRBV28	TRBJ1-1	CASTPSHGRAEAFF	TGTGCCAGCACCCCATCACACGGGCGGGCTGAAGCTTTCTTT
once	.	TRBV5-1	TRBJ1-1	CASSRIMNTEAFF	TGCGCCAGCAGCCGTATCATGAACACTGAAGCTTTCTTT
.	.	TRBV4-3	TRBJ1-6	CASSQDWQARTPLHF	TGCGCCAGCAGCCAAGATTGGCAGGCCAGGACACCCCTCCACTTT
once	.	TRBV5-4	TRBJ2-5	CASSPTEAETQYF	TGTGCCAGCAGCCCCACGGAGGCGGAGACCCAGTACTTC
.	TRBD1	TRBV6-6	TRBJ2-2	CASSYQDRATGELFF	TGTGCCAGCAGTTACCAAGACAGGGCCACCGGGGAGCTGTTTTTT
.	.	TRBV21-1	TRBJ2-7	CASSKADRVFYEQYF	TGTGCCAGCAGCAAAGCGGACAGGGTCTTCTACGAGCAGTACTTC
once	.	TRBV27	TRBJ2-3	CASRSEAGTDTQYF	TGTGCCAGCCGGAGCGAGGCGGGCACAGATACGCAGTATTTT
.	TRBD2	TRBV6-6	TRBJ2-2	CASSYRRGANTGELFF	TGTGCCAGCAGTTACCGCCGGGGGGCGAACACCGGGGAGCTGTTTTTT
.	.	TRBV20-1	TRBJ2-7	CSADGGPEQYF	TGCAGTGCTGATGGGGGGCCCGAGCAGTACTTC
.	TRBD1	TRBV10-3	TRBJ1-1	CAISVLGFQGATEAFF	TGTGCCATCAGTGTTTTGGGTTTCCAGGGGGCCACTGAAGCTTTCTTT
.	.	TRBV13	TRBJ1-3	CASSLVPGLGTGNTIYF	TGTGCCAGCAGCTTAGTACCAGGACTGGGCACTGGAAACACCATATATTTT
.	.	TRBV28	TRBJ1-2	CASTVQDYTNYGYTF	TGTGCCAGCACCGTACAGGACTATACTAACTATGGCTACACCTTC
.	TRBD1	TRBV11-1	TRBJ2-7	CASSQQGASYEQYF	TGTGCCAGCAGCCAACAGGGGGCCTCCTACGAGCAGTACTTC
.	.	TRBV29-1	TRBJ1-1	CSVGRGTGNTEAFF	TGCAGCGTTGGGAGGGGGACGGGGAACACTGAAGCTTTCTTT
once	.	TRBV28	TRBJ1-1	CASRAHGGIAEAFF	TGTGCCAGCAGGGCACATGGGGGGATCGCTGAAGCTTTCTTT
.	.	TRBV2	TRBJ2-1	CASSEVGVEQFF	TGTGCCAGCAGTGAAGTCGGGGTTGAGCAGTTCTTC
.	TRBD1	TRBV9	TRBJ1-2	CASTQVEGAGYTF	TGTGCCAGCACCCAAGTGGAGGGGGCGGGCTACACCTTC
.	.	TRBV28	TRBJ1-1	CASSLGRPTTEAFF	TGTGCCAGCAGTTTAGGCAGGCCCACCACTGAAGCTTTCTTT
.	.	TRBV6-6	TRBJ1-5	CASSWGRGQPQHF	TGTGCCAGCAGTTGGGGCAGGGGCCAGCCCCAGCATTTT
.	.	TRBV5-1	TRBJ2-2	CASSPQGSTGELFF	TGCGCCAGCAGCCCACAGGGTTCCACCGGGGAGCTGTTTTTT
once	.	TRBV14	TRBJ2-2	CASSQLGLSNTGELFF	TGTGCCAGCAGCCAGCTCGGACTGTCGAACACCGGGGAGCTGTTTTTT
few	TRBD1	TRBV7-9	TRBJ1-2	CASSVRQGADGYTF	TGTGCCAGCAGCGTCAGACAGGGGGCGGATGGCTACACCTTC
few	TRBD1	TRBV6-5	TRBJ1-3	CASSYSGQGYGNTIYF	TGTGCCAGCAGTTACTCGGGACAGGGTTATGGAAACACCATATATTTT
.	.	TRBV24-1	TRBJ1-2	CATSDSQGNYGYTF	TGTGCCACCAGTGATTCTCAGGGTAACTATGGCTACACCTTC
.	.	TRBV30	TRBJ1-6	CAWEEQGFYNSPLHF	TGTGCCTGGGAGGAACAGGGCTTCTATAATTCACCCCTCCACTTT
.	.	TRBV5-1	TRBJ1-2	CASSSDGGLLAYTF	TGCGCCAGCTCCTCGGATGGGGGCCTACTCGCCTACACCTTC
.	.	TRBV5-4	TRBJ1-1	CASSRRTDLNTEAFF	TGTGCCAGCAGCCGTCGGACAGACCTGAACACTGAAGCTTTCTTT
.	TRBD2	TRBV7-3	TRBJ2-1	CASSLKKGTSGGYYNEQFF	TGTGCCAGCAGCTTAAAGAAAGGGACTAGCGGGGGGTATTACAATGAGCAGTTCTTC
.	TRBD1	TRBV2	TRBJ1-6	CASSDRGQGSPLHF	TGTGCCAGCAGTGATCGGGGACAGGGTTCACCCCTCCACTTT
once	.	TRBV10-3	TRBJ1-1	CAISETKTDMNTEAFF	TGTGCCATCAGTGAGACTAAGACAGACATGAACACTGAAGCTTTCTTT
.	.	TRBV19	TRBJ1-2	CASSIAWTNYGYTF	TGTGCCAGTAGTATCGCTTGGACTAACTATGGCTACACCTTC
.	.	TRBV7-9	TRBJ1-1	CASSLGVTEAFF	TGTGCCAGCAGCTTAGGGGTTACTGAAGCTTTCTTT
.	.	TRBV19	TRBJ2-1	CASSPGTAEQFF	TGTGCCAGTAGTCCCGGGACGGCCGAGCAGTTCTTC